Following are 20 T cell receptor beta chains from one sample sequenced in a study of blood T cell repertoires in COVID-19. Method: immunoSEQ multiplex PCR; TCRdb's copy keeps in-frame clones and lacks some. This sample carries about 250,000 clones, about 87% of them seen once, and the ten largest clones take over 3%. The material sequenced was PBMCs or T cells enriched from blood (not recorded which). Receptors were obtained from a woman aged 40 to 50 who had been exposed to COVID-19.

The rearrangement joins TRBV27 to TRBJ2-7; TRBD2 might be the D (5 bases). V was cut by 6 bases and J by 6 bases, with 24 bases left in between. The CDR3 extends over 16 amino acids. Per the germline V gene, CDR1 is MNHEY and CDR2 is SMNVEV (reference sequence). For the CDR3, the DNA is TGTGCCAGCAGCCTACGCGGACCTAGCCCCGTCGCCGAGCAGTACTTC. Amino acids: CASSLRGPSPVAEQYF.

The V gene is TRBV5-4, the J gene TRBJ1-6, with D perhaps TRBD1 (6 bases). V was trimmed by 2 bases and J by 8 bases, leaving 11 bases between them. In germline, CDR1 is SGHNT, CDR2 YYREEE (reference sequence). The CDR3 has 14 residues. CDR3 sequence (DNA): TGTGCCAGCAGCTTAGGGGGGGTTGATTCACCCCTCCACTTT. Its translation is CASSLGGVDSPLHF.

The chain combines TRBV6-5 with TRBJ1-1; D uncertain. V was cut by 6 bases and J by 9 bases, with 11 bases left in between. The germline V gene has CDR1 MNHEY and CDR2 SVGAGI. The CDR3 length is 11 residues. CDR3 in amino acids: CASSRGSKAFF. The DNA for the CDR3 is TGTGCCAGCAGCCGCGGGAGCAAAGCTTTCTTT.

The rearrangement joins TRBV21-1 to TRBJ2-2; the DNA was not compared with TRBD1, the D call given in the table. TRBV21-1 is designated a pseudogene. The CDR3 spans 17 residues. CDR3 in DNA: TGTGCCAGCAGCAAAGCGGGTAAGGGGGCGGATACCGGGGAGCTGTTTTTT. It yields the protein CASSKAGKGADTGELFF.

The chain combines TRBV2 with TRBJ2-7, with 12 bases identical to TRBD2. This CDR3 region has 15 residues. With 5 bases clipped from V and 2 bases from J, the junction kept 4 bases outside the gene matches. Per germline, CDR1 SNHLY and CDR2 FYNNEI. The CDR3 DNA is TGTGCCAGCAGTTTGACTAGCGGGAGTGCCTACGAGCAGTACGTC. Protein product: CASSLTSGSAYEQYV.

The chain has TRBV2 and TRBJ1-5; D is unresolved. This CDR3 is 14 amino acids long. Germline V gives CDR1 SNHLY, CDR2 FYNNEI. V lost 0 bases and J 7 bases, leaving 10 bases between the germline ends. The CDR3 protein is CASSEAVLSQPQHF. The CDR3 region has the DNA TGTGCCAGCAGTGAAGCGGTATTGAGCCAGCCCCAGCATTTT.

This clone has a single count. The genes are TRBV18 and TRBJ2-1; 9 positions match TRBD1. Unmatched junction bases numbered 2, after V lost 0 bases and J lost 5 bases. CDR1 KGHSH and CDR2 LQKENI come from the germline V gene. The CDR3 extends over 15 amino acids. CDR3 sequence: CASSPPGQGNNEQFF. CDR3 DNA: TGTGCCAGCTCACCACCGGGACAGGGAAACAATGAGCAGTTCTTC.

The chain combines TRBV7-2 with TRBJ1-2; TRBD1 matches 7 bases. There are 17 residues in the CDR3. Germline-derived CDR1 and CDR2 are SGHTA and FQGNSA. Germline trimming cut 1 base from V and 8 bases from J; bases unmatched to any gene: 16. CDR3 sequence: CASSLGGQYSIPGGYTF. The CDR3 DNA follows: TGTGCCAGCAGCTTAGGGGGACAGTATTCTATTCCAGGAGGCTACACCTTC.

Written as DNA, the CDR3 is TGTGCCAGCTCACTAGACCAGGCATACGGCTACACCTTC. Translation: CASSLDQAYGYTF. This sequence joins TRBV18 and TRBJ1-2; the D is unclear. In germline, CDR1 is KGHSH, CDR2 LQKENI. Trimming took off 4 bases at V and 8 bases at J, with 14 bases between the two ends. CDR3 size: 13 residues.

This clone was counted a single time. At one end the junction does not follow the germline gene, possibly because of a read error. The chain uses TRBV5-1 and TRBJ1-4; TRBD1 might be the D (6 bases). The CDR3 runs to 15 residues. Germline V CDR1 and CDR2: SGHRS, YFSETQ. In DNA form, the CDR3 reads TGTGCCAGCAGCGCCGCTCAGGGGAGAATCGAAAAACTGTTTTTT. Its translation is CASSAAQGRIEKLFF.

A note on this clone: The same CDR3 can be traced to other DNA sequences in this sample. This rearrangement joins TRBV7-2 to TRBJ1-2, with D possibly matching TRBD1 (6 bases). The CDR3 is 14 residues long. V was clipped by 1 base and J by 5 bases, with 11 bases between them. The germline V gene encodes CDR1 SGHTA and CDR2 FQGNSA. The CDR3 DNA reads TGTGCCAGCAGCTTAGGAAGGGGGTCTTATGGCTACACCTTC. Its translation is CASSLGRGSYGYTF.

The CDR3 DNA reads TGTGCCAGCAGCTTAATACACGGGGGGACCCAGTACTTC. Translated, it gives CASSLIHGGTQYF. The chain couples TRBV7-2 to TRBJ2-5, with a tentative D call TRBD2 (6 bases). V lost 2 bases and J 7 bases, leaving 11 bases between the germline ends. Germline V gene sequence: CDR1 SGHTA, CDR2 FQGNSA. The CDR3 consists of 13 residues.

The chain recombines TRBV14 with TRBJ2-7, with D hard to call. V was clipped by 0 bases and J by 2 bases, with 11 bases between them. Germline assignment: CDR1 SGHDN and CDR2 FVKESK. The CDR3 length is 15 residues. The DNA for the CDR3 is TGTGCCAGCAGCCAAGAGTCTTCTAGAGCCTACGAGCAGTACTTC. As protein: CASSQESSRAYEQYF.

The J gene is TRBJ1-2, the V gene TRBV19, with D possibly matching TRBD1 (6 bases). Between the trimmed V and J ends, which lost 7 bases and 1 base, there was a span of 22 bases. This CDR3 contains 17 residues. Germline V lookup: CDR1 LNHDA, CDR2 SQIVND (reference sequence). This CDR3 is CASTQGGAARYNYGYTF. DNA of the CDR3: TGTGCCAGTACCCAAGGGGGGGCCGCACGATATAACTATGGCTACACCTTC.

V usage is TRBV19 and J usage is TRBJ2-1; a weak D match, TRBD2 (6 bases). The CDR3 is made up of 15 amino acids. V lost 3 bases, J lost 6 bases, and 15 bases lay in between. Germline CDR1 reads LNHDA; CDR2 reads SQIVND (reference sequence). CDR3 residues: CASSMARDWGNEQFF. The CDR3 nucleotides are TGTGCCAGTAGTATGGCCCGGGACTGGGGCAATGAGCAGTTCTTC.

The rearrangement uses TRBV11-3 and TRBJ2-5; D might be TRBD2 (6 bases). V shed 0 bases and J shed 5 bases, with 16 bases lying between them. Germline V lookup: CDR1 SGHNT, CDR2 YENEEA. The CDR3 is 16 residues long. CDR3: CASSLERRDWRETQYF. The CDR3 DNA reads TGTGCCAGCAGCTTAGAGCGGCGGGACTGGAGGGAGACCCAGTACTTC.

The CDR3 DNA follows: TGTGCCAGTAGTCCAGGACAGGGGAGATCTTCCTATAATTCACCCCTCCACTTT. Translating gives CASSPGQGRSSYNSPLHF. The chain carries TRBV19 and TRBJ1-6; 9 nucleotides align to TRBD1. V shed 5 bases and J 1 base; nucleotides not matched to a gene: 9. The CDR3 has 18 residues. Germline-derived CDR1 and CDR2 are LNHDA and SQIVND (reference sequence). Full variable domain (outside the CDR3, taken from reference TRBV19 and TRBJ1-6): DGGITQSPKYLFRKEGQNVTLSCEQNLNHDAMYWYRQDPGQGLRLIYYSQIVNDFQKGDIAEGYSVSREKKESFPLTVTSAQKNPTAFYLCASSPGQGRSSYNSPLHFGNGTRLTVT.

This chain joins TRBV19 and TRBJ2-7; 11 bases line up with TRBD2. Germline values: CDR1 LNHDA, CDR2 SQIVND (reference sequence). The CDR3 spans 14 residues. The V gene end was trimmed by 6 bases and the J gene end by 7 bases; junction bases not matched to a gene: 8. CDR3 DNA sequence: TGTGCCAGTAGCAAGACTAGCGGGATTGGGGAGCAGTACGTC. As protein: CASSKTSGIGEQYV.

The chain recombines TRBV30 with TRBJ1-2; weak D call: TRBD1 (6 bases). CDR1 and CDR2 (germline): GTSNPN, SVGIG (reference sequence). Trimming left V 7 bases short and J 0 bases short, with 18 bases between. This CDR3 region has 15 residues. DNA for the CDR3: TGTGCCTCTGAAGGGTCCTGGACAGCTAACTATGGCTACACCTTC. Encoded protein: CASEGSWTANYGYTF.

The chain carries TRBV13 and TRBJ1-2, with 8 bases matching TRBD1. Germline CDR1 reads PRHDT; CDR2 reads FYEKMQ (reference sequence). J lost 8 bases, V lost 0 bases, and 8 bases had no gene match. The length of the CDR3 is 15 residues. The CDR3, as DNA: TGTGCCAGCAGCTTAGGTCGCCAGGGGGCGAAGGGCTACACCTTC. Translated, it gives CASSLGRQGAKGYTF.